A single sample is the source of the 27 T cell receptor beta chains below, sequenced in a study of tumor-infiltrating lymphocytes in primary liver carcinoma. Blood RNA was derived from unsorted whole blood, and germline DNA was extracted too. With a constant-region primer, TCR beta cDNA was made from about 0.5 ug of total RNA. TCR beta libraries came from three nested multiplex PCR rounds using slightly modified ARM-PCR. Two initial PCR rounds of approximately 10 cycles each paired TRBV1-TRBV30 forward primers with a C-beta reverse primer. TCRdb re-analysed the multiplex PCR reads in MiXCR, keeping a single row per CDR3 protein. Of 310,000 or so distinct CDR3 sequences in the sample, 50% to 60% are singletons; the top ten hold over 15%. Sequencing used peripheral blood. The receptor source for this set is a woman younger than 45 with primary liver carcinoma and hepatitis B virus infection.

This clonotype was counted many times. V usage is TRBV6-2 or TRBV6-3 and J usage is TRBJ2-2; the match to TRBD2 covers 12 bases. The CDR3 is made up of 17 amino acids. Losses at the gene ends were 4 bases for V and 4 bases for J; bases not matched to a gene: 7. The germline V gene encodes CDR1 MNHEY and CDR2 SVGEGT. The CDR3 nucleotides read TGTGCCAGCAGTTTCGTTCTAGCGGGAGGGGTCACCGGGGAGCTGTTTTTT. Translating it yields CASSFVLAGGVTGELFF.

This clonotype was recorded many times. The chain is built from TRBV6-1 and TRBJ2-1, with 8 bases matching TRBD1. Germline V gene data show CDR1 as MNHNS and CDR2 as SASEGT. CDR3 size: 15 residues. V was pared by 7 bases and J by 5 bases, with 10 bases of the junction left unmatched. CDR3 sequence (DNA): TGTGCCAGCACCAAGGGACAGGTTCAAAACAATGAGCAGTTCTTC. Translated, it gives CASTKGQVQNNEQFF.

This clonotype was recorded at least ten times. The genes are TRBV6-5 and TRBJ2-5, with D unclear. Trimming stripped 3 bases from V and 5 bases from J, with 10 bases between. Germline assignment: CDR1 MNHEY and CDR2 SVGAGI. The CDR3 loop spans 13 amino acids. CDR3 protein: CASSYARLETQYF. CDR3 sequence (DNA): TGTGCCAGCAGTTATGCTCGGCTTGAGACCCAGTACTTC.

This clonotype was recorded a few times. Possible read error: a much larger clone is one base away. V and J are TRBV6-5 and TRBJ1-4; D is ambiguous. Per the germline V gene, CDR1 is MNHEY and CDR2 is SVGAGI. This CDR3 region has 16 residues. The V gene lost 5 bases and the J gene lost 0 bases, with 13 bases spanning the gap. CDR3 sequence reads: CASSGRAGTTNEKLFF. CDR3 nucleotide sequence: TGTGCCAGCAGTGGGCGGGCCGGAACAACTAATGAAAAACTGTTTTTT.

The chain joins TRBV12-3 or TRBV12-4 to TRBJ2-4, with D unclear. The CDR3 totals 16 residues. Trimming took off 5 bases at V and 3 bases at J, with 17 bases between the two ends. CDR3 protein: CASSLGFSGGKNIQYF. The CDR3 nucleotides read TGTGCCAGCAGTCTCGGATTTTCAGGTGGCAAAAACATTCAGTACTTC.

Many counts were recorded for this clonotype. The J gene is TRBJ2-1, the V gene TRBV4-1, with D perhaps TRBD1 (6 bases). Germline V lookup: CDR1 MGHRA, CDR2 YSYEKL. Trimming left V 1 base short and J 2 bases short, with 12 bases between. The CDR3 has 16 residues. CDR3 in amino acids: CASSQGLGGPYNEQFF. CDR3 DNA: TGCGCCAGCAGCCAAGGCCTAGGGGGACCCTACAATGAGCAGTTCTTC.

This clonotype was seen just once. J is TRBJ1-2 and V is TRBV6-1, with D maybe TRBD1 (5 bases). Germline V lookup: CDR1 MNHNS, CDR2 SASEGT. The CDR3 is 14 amino acids. Trimming shortened V by 8 bases and J by 2 bases, and 15 bases separated the two germline ends. CDR3 residues: CASDERGPNYGYTF. CDR3 nucleotide sequence: TGTGCCAGCGACGAAAGGGGTCCAAACTATGGCTACACCTTC.

About this clonotype itself: A much larger clone differs from this one at a single base, so this may be a read error. The V gene is TRBV6-1, the J gene TRBJ1-5; D ambiguous. The CDR3 is made up of 13 amino acids. Deletions cut 8 bases from V and 5 bases from J, with 13 bases between. Germline V gene lookup returns CDR1 MNHNS and CDR2 SASEGT. This CDR3 reads CASSPGGDQPQHF. CDR3 coding DNA: TGTGCCAGCTCGCCGGGAGGTGATCAGCCCCAGCATTTT.

A remark on this clonotype: Since no conserved phenylalanine or tryptophan closes the CDR3, a read error is the likely cause. The genes are TRBV11-2 and TRBJ2-1; D not certain. With 0 bases removed from V and 6 bases from J, the gap between germline ends came to 15 bases. CDR3 length: 16 amino acids. Germline assignment: CDR1 SGHAT and CDR2 FQNNGV. CDR3 loop: CASSLDMGGGGNEQFL. CDR3 coding DNA: TGTGCCAGCAGCTTAGATATGGGCGGTGGTGGCAATGAGCAGTTCCTT.

Many counts were recorded for this clonotype. The chain has TRBV6-5 and TRBJ2-2, with D uncertain. The V end was cut by 1 base, the J end by 4 bases, with 4 bases between. This CDR3 is built from 13 residues. Looked up from germline, CDR1 is MNHEY and CDR2 is SVGAGI. As DNA, the CDR3 is TGTGCCAGCAGTTACTGGCCCACCGGGGAGCTGTTTTTT. Encoded protein: CASSYWPTGELFF.

About this clonotype: It is likely a read error, because the conserved phenylalanine at the end of the CDR3 is missing. The chain employs TRBV6-1 and TRBJ2-7; possibly TRBD2 for D (5 bases). Germline V lookup: CDR1 MNHNS, CDR2 SASEGT. The CDR3 runs 13 residues. The CDR3 loop is CHSRRGESYEQYI. The CDR3, as DNA: TGCCACAGCAGACGGGGAGAATCCTACGAGCAGTACATC.

This clonotype has just one count. A read error is possible here, since a much larger clone lies one base away. The chain carries TRBV6-2 or TRBV6-3 and TRBJ2-7; the match to TRBD1 covers 9 bases. The CDR3 runs to 15 residues. Germline V gene sequence: CDR1 MNHEY, CDR2 SVGEGT. The CDR3 region has the DNA TGTGCCAGCAGCCCCGCAGCGGACAGGGGCAGGGAGCTGTACTTC. This encodes CASSPAADRGRELYF.

This rearrangement joins TRBV5-4 to TRBJ2-5, with 8 bases lining up with TRBD2. There are 16 residues in the CDR3. CDR1 is SGHNT, CDR2 YYREEE, per germline (reference sequence). The V gene end was trimmed by 0 bases and the J gene end by 8 bases; junction bases not matched to a gene: 12. CDR3 DNA: TGTGCCAGCAGCTTGGCTGGGACTAGTCAAGGGAATACCCAGTACTTC. Its protein product is CASSLAGTSQGNTQYF.

This clonotype has only a few counts. A much bigger clone sits one base away, suggesting this may be a read error. This chain uses TRBV11-2 with TRBJ1-1; 7 bases map to TRBD1. There are 15 residues in the CDR3. CDR1 is SGHAT, CDR2 FQNNGV, per germline. The CDR3 DNA reads TGTACCAGCAGCTTAGGCAACAGGGGAGCTACTGAAGCTTTCTTT. Translating gives CTSSLGNRGATEAFF.

In the case of this clonotype: At one of its ends the junction is not consistent with the germline gene, which may arise from a read error. The rearrangement uses TRBV11-2 and TRBJ2-5; TRBD1 or TRBD2 may be the D gene (5 bases each). The length of the CDR3 is 14 residues. Looked up from germline, CDR1 is SGHAT and CDR2 is FQNNGV. CDR3 bases: TGTGCCAGCAGCTTGGGACCGGCGTCAGAGACCCATTACTTC. Translation: CASSLGPASETHYF.

The J gene is TRBJ1-2, the V gene TRBV30, with D hard to call. Looked up from germline, CDR1 is GTSNPN and CDR2 is SVGIG (reference sequence). The CDR3 loop spans 13 amino acids. V was cut by 3 bases and J by 7 bases, with 15 bases left in between. The CDR3 is CAWSHLEGSGYTF. The CDR3, as DNA: TGTGCCTGGAGCCACCTGGAGGGATCTGGCTACACCTTC.

This clonotype was detected only once. A read error may account for a junction end that differs from germline. The genes are TRBV11-2 and TRBJ2-5; D might be TRBD1 or TRBD2, each matching 5 bases. The CDR3 has 14 amino acids. From germline, CDR1 is SGHAT and CDR2 FQNNGV. CDR3 in DNA: TGTGCCAACAGCTCGGGGCCCGGCGTTGGTGTCCAGTACTTC. It codes for CANSSGPGVGVQYF. Using reference TRBV11-2 and TRBJ2-5 for the parts outside the CDR3, the full variable domain is EAGVAQSPRYKIIEKRQSVAFWCNPISGHATLYWYQQILGQGPKLLIQFQNNGVVDDSQLPKDRFSAERLKGVDSTLKIQPAKLEDSAVYLCANSSGPGVGVQYFGPGTRLLVL.

The chain links TRBV7-8 to TRBJ1-6; 9 bases are a match to TRBD1. CDR3 length: 14 amino acids. The V and J ends lost 5 bases and 9 bases, in that order; junction bases with no gene match: 5. In germline, CDR1 is SGHVS, CDR2 FQNEAQ. CDR3 nucleotide sequence: TGTGCCAGCAGCCAAGGGGACAGGGTTTCACCCCTCCACTTT. Amino acid sequence: CASSQGDRVSPLHF.

This chain uses TRBV21-1 with TRBJ2-1; the D call in the table, TRBD1, was not verified against the DNA. TRBV21-1 is a pseudogene locus. The CDR3 contains 18 residues. CDR3 sequence (DNA): TGTGCCAGCAGCAAAATTCGGGGGGACAGCCTTCCCTACAATGAGCAGTTCTTC. Translating gives CASSKIRGDSLPYNEQFF.

As regards this clonotype: At one boundary the junction diverges from the germline segment, which might be a read error. The chain recombines TRBV5-4 with TRBJ2-1; the match to TRBD2 covers 12 bases. Per the germline V gene, CDR1 is SGHNT and CDR2 is YYREEE (reference sequence). The CDR3 is made up of 19 amino acids. The CDR3 bases are TGTGCCAGCAACTTGAGGGGGCTAGCGGGAGGGCCTGACTACAATGAGCAGTTCTTC. This codes for CASNLRGLAGGPDYNEQFF.

A remark on this clonotype: A much larger clone sits a single nucleotide away, making a read error possible. The rearrangement joins TRBV6-5 to TRBJ1-1; D gene ambiguous. This CDR3 spans 11 amino acids. V lost 6 bases and J lost 6, with 8 bases in between. The germline CDR1 and CDR2 sequences are MNHEY and SVGAGI. The CDR3 DNA sequence: TGTGCCAGCAGAAAGGGCGCTGAAGCTTTCTTT. It specifies CASRKGAEAFF.

Of note for this clonotype: One end of the junction varies from germline; a read error may be responsible. CDR3 loop: CASSFPSGGSAREELFF. The CDR3, as DNA: TGTGCCAGCAGCTTCCCTTCAGGAGGCTCGGCTCGTGAAGAACTGTTTTTT. This chain links TRBV11-2 with TRBJ1-4; D gene unclear. Looked up from germline, CDR1 is SGHAT and CDR2 is FQNNGV. This CDR3 is built from 17 residues. The variable domain in full, completed from reference TRBV11-2 and TRBJ1-4, reads EAGVAQSPRYKIIEKRQSVAFWCNPISGHATLYWYQQILGQGPKLLIQFQNNGVVDDSQLPKDRFSAERLKGVDSTLKIQPAKLEDSAVYLCASSFPSGGSAREELFFGSGTQLSVL.

Turning to this clonotype: In this CDR3 the conserved last residue, phenylalanine or tryptophan, is missing, so a read error is likely. V usage is TRBV2 and J usage is TRBJ2-3; 9 bases are a match to TRBD2. The CDR3 length is 18 residues. J lost 4 bases, V lost 2 bases, and 13 bases had no gene match. The germline gives CDR1 SNHLY, CDR2 FYNNEI. CDR3 in amino acids: CASSERDRREGPADTQYS. CDR3 nucleotides: TGTGCCAGCAGTGAACGGGACCGGCGGGAGGGCCCGGCAGATACGCAGTATTCT.

Of note for this clonotype: Here the CDR3 omits its conserved ending phenylalanine or tryptophan, so a read error is the likely source. The chain combines TRBV30 with TRBJ1-5, with D possibly TRBD1 on 5 matching bases. This CDR3 region has 15 residues. Germline V CDR1 and CDR2: GTSNPN, SVGIG (reference sequence). The V and J ends lost 1 base and 2 bases respectively, with 12 bases between them. The CDR3 is CAWSAGWTGNQPQHL. DNA for the CDR3: TGTGCCTGGAGTGCAGGGTGGACGGGCAATCAGCCCCAGCATTTA.

The chain has TRBV5-6 and TRBJ1-6; possible D gene TRBD1, 6 bases. Trimming removed 0 bases from V and 10 bases from J, with 14 bases in between. Germline V gene data show CDR1 as SGHDT and CDR2 as YYEEEE. The CDR3 spans 15 residues. CDR3: CASSLGGQRRSPLHF. Written as DNA, the CDR3 is TGTGCCAGCAGCTTGGGAGGACAGCGTCGGTCACCCCTCCACTTT.

About this clonotype itself: Sequence at one end of the junction differs from germline and may be a read error. The V and J genes are TRBV6-5 and TRBJ2-1, with D possibly TRBD1 on 5 matching bases. The CDR3 has 15 residues. Per germline, CDR1 MNHEY and CDR2 SVGAGI. CDR3 coding DNA: TGTGCAAGCAGTTCCGTTAATGAAGGAAGGGGCGAGCAGTTCTTC. It translates to CASSSVNEGRGEQFF.

The chain combines TRBV7-9 with TRBJ1-1; D is unclear. The CDR3 sequence is 15 residues long. Germline loops: CDR1 SEHNR, CDR2 FQNEAQ (reference sequence). The ends were cut back, 1 base at V and 2 bases at J, with 11 bases in the middle. The CDR3 nucleotides are TGTGCCAGCAGCTTAGGCGGCCAAATAAACACTGAAGCTTTCTTT. Translation: CASSLGGQINTEAFF.